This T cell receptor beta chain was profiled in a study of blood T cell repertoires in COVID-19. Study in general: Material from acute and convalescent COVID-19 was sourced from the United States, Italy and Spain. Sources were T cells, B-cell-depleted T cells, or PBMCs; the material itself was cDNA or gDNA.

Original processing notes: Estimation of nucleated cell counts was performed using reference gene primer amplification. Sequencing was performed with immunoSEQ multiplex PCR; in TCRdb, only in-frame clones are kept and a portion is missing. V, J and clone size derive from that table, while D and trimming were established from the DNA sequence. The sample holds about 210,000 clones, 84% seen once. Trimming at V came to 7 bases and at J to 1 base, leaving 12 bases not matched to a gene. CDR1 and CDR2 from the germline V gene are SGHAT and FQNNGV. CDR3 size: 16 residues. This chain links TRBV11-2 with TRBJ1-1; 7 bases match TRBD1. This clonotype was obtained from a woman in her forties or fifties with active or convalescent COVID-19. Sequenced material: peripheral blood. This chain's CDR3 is CASTKRTPGGNTEAFF. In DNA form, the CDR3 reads TGTGCCAGCACCAAAAGGACACCAGGGGGGAACACTGAAGCTTTCTTT.